What follows are 19 T cell receptor beta chains derived from one specimen sequenced in a study of T cells after posttransplantation cyclophosphamide. The data were produced by immunoSEQ multiplex PCR, yet TCRdb's version contains in-frame clones alone and is incomplete. Found here are about 66,000 clones, just over 90% of them singletons; the top ten hold approximately 2.7%. Sequences were obtained from PBMCs. These receptor sequences come from a woman in her 30s in good health and a related stem cell transplant donor.

The CDR3 nucleotides are TGTGCCAGTAGCCGACTAGCGGAAGAGACCCAGTACTTC. Translated, it gives CASSRLAEETQYF. This sequence joins TRBV19 and TRBJ2-5; 9 bases map to TRBD2. This CDR3 has 13 residues. Germline V gene sequence: CDR1 LNHDA, CDR2 SQIVND (reference sequence). The ends lost 6 bases at V and 3 bases at J; junction bases unmatched: 2.

This clone was recorded once. CDR3 nucleotides: TGTGCCAGCAGCTTAAGCTACAGGGGAGTTGGGAACATTCAGTACTTC. Translated, it gives CASSLSYRGVGNIQYF. The chain links TRBV7-8 to TRBJ2-4, with TRBD1 matching over 7 bases. Germline CDR1 SGHVS, CDR2 FQNEAQ. The CDR3 extends over 16 amino acids. The J segment lost 7 bases and the V segment lost 2 bases, leaving 11 bases of the junction unmatched.

The genes are TRBV18 and TRBJ1-3; D remains unclear. V was cut by 0 bases and J by 4 bases, with 7 bases left in between. The germline V gene encodes CDR1 KGHSH and CDR2 LQKENI. This CDR3 has 14 amino acids. CDR3 nucleotides: TGTGCCAGCTCACCACCGGGGTTGGGAAACACCATATATTTT. This encodes CASSPPGLGNTIYF.

CDR3 sequence (DNA): TGTGCCAGCTCAGGCGACGGTCAGCCCCAGCATTTT. As protein: CASSGDGQPQHF. The chain combines TRBV18 with TRBJ1-5; D ambiguous. The CDR3 has 12 residues. Trimming left V 5 bases short and J 6 bases short, with 8 bases between. CDR1 is KGHSH, CDR2 LQKENI, per germline.

The chain recombines TRBV5-1 with TRBJ2-5, with TRBD2 matching over 15 bases. This CDR3 is 17 amino acids long. Germline lookup yields CDR1 SGHRS and CDR2 YFSETQ. Trimming at V came to 4 bases and at J to 5 bases, leaving 9 bases not matched to a gene. The DNA for the CDR3 is TGCGCCAGCAGCCCCAGGACTAGCGGGGGGGCCTGGGAGACCCAGTACTTC. Encoded protein: CASSPRTSGGAWETQYF.

The chain employs TRBV5-1 and TRBJ1-1, with D maybe TRBD1 (6 bases). Germline V gives CDR1 SGHRS, CDR2 YFSETQ. V gave up 0 bases and J gave up 1 base, with 7 bases separating them. The CDR3 is 14 amino acids. The CDR3 DNA reads TGCGCCAGCAGCTTGGAGGGGGGGAACACTGAAGCTTTCTTT. Translating gives CASSLEGGNTEAFF.

A few counts support this clone. The genes are TRBV7-9 and TRBJ2-5, with 11 bases matching TRBD1. The CDR3 extends over 15 amino acids. J was trimmed by 2 bases and V by 1 base; bases with no gene match: 0. Germline CDR1 SEHNR, CDR2 FQNEAQ (reference sequence). The CDR3 sequence is CASSLGDRGQETQYF. CDR3 nucleotides: TGTGCCAGCAGCTTAGGGGACAGGGGGCAAGAGACCCAGTACTTC.

This chain links TRBV9 with TRBJ1-1, with D unresolved. Germline lookup yields CDR1 SGDLS and CDR2 YYNGEE. Trimming removed 2 bases from V and 3 bases from J, with 11 bases in between. The CDR3 is 14 residues long. DNA for the CDR3: TGTGCCAGCAGCGTGGGTCCAGGTGACACTGAAGCTTTCTTT. Amino acid sequence: CASSVGPGDTEAFF. Supplemented by reference TRBV9 and TRBJ1-1, the full variable domain reads DSGVTQTPKHLITATGQRVTLRCSPRSGDLSVYWYQQSLDQGLQFLIQYYNGEERAKGNILERFSAQQFPDLHSELNLSSLELGDSALYFCASSVGPGDTEAFFGQGTRLTVV.

The chain couples TRBV19 to TRBJ2-2; D tentatively reads TRBD1 or TRBD2 (5 bases each). CDR3 size: 15 residues. V was clipped by 8 bases and J by 2 bases, with 15 bases between them. CDR1 is LNHDA, CDR2 SQIVND, per germline (reference sequence). CDR3 sequence reads: CASHLRDGNTGELFF. CDR3 coding DNA: TGTGCCAGTCACCTGAGGGACGGTAACACCGGGGAGCTGTTTTTT.

The V gene is TRBV5-4, the J gene TRBJ2-7; weak D call: TRBD2 (6 bases). With 3 bases removed from V and 6 bases from J, the gap between germline ends came to 10 bases. The length of the CDR3 is 12 residues. CDR1 and CDR2 from the germline V gene are SGHNT and YYREEE (reference sequence). The CDR3 DNA is TGTGCCAGCAGCTCCACGGGGGTCGAGCAGTACTTC. Protein sequence: CASSSTGVEQYF.

This chain connects TRBV19 to TRBJ2-7, with 8 bases lining up with TRBD1. Germline-derived CDR1 and CDR2 are LNHDA and SQIVND (reference sequence). J lost 3 bases, V lost 5 bases, and 9 bases had no gene match. The CDR3 runs to 15 residues. The CDR3 DNA sequence: TGTGCCAGTAGTGGGTCGACAGGGACAGGCTACGAGCAGTACTTC. It translates to CASSGSTGTGYEQYF.

This rearrangement joins TRBV19 to TRBJ2-1, with D perhaps matching TRBD1 (6 bases). This CDR3 contains 16 residues. Germline CDR1 reads LNHDA; CDR2 reads SQIVND (reference sequence). The V gene lost 0 bases and the J gene lost 2 bases, with 11 bases spanning the gap. The CDR3 DNA reads TGTGCCAGTAGTATAGAAACAGGGCGGGCCTACAATGAGCAGTTCTTC. Translated, it gives CASSIETGRAYNEQFF.

Worth noting for this clone: The sample carries other DNA sequences with the same CDR3. The chain recombines TRBV7-8 with TRBJ1-5; D is uncertain. This CDR3 comprises 15 residues. In germline, CDR1 is SGHVS, CDR2 FQNEAQ. Trimming stripped 1 base from V and 4 bases from J, with 11 bases between. The CDR3 reads CASSLERGGNQPQHF. CDR3 sequence (DNA): TGTGCCAGCAGCTTAGAGCGGGGAGGGAATCAGCCCCAGCATTTT.

The chain uses TRBV18 and TRBJ1-2; D not certain. CDR1 and CDR2 from the germline V gene are KGHSH and LQKENI. V lost 2 bases and J 8 bases, leaving 15 bases between the germline ends. The CDR3 consists of 14 residues. CDR3 sequence: CASSPIGLSRGYTF. The CDR3 DNA reads as TGTGCCAGCTCACCAATCGGACTCTCTAGAGGCTACACCTTC.

V usage is TRBV19 and J usage is TRBJ1-6; 7 nucleotides line up with TRBD1. Germline V gene lookup returns CDR1 LNHDA and CDR2 SQIVND (reference sequence). V gave up 6 bases and J gave up 8 bases; unmatched junction bases: 13. The CDR3 runs 16 residues. The CDR3 reads CASSQTRQGGDSPLHF. CDR3 nucleotides: TGTGCCAGTAGCCAGACTCGACAGGGAGGAGATTCACCCCTCCACTTT. Looking up the rest from reference TRBV19 and TRBJ1-6 gives the full variable domain: DGGITQSPKYLFRKEGQNVTLSCEQNLNHDAMYWYRQDPGQGLRLIYYSQIVNDFQKGDIAEGYSVSREKKESFPLTVTSAQKNPTAFYLCASSQTRQGGDSPLHFGNGTRLTVT.

This chain connects TRBV5-6 to TRBJ2-2, with D possibly TRBD1 on 6 matching bases. V was pared by 0 bases and J by 5 bases, with 17 bases between. Per germline, CDR1 SGHDT and CDR2 YYEEEE. This CDR3 comprises 17 residues. CDR3 loop: CASSLAQGVVITGELFF. DNA for the CDR3: TGTGCCAGCAGCTTGGCACAGGGCGTTGTTATAACCGGGGAGCTGTTTTTT.

The chain uses TRBV7-9 and TRBJ1-2; TRBD1 is a possible D gene (6 bases). The CDR3 is made up of 17 amino acids. With 0 bases removed from V and 4 bases from J, the gap between germline ends came to 18 bases. The germline CDR1 and CDR2 sequences are SEHNR and FQNEAQ (reference sequence). CDR3 sequence: CASSLASAGVGAYGYTF. CDR3 sequence (DNA): TGTGCCAGCAGCTTAGCGAGTGCGGGAGTGGGGGCCTATGGCTACACCTTC.

This rearrangement joins TRBV5-1 to TRBJ2-1, with 7 bases that match TRBD1. The CDR3 spans 16 residues. J was trimmed by 3 bases and V by 4 bases; bases with no gene match: 10. Germline loops: CDR1 SGHRS, CDR2 YFSETQ. The CDR3 DNA follows: TGCGCCAGCAGCACGACTGACAGGGCGGGCTACAATGAGCAGTTCTTC. It codes for CASSTTDRAGYNEQFF. The variable domain in full, with the rest retrieved from reference TRBV5-1 and TRBJ2-1, is KAGVTQTPRYLIKTRGQQVTLSCSPISGHRSVSWYQQTPGQGLQFLFEYFSETQRNKGNFPGRFSGRQFSNSRSEMNVSTLELGDSALYLCASSTTDRAGYNEQFFGPGTRLTVL.

This clone has a single count. J is TRBJ1-3 and V is TRBV4-1, with a tentative D call TRBD1 (5 bases). The CDR3 has 16 amino acids. Deletions cut 1 base from V and 1 base from J, with 11 bases between. From germline, CDR1 is MGHRA and CDR2 YSYEKL. CDR3 sequence (DNA): TGCGCCAGCAGCCAAGTGGGGGGAGTGTCTGGAAACACCATATATTTT. It translates to CASSQVGGVSGNTIYF.